This TCR beta chain stems from a study of T cells in Graves' hyperthyroidism and ophthalmopathy. Points from the study as a whole: Most thyroid clonotypes expanded above 0.001 appeared in blood too.

The CDR3 has 14 residues. With 4 bases clipped from V and 6 bases from J, the junction kept 6 bases outside the gene matches. CDR1 SGHVS and CDR2 FQNEAQ come from the germline V gene. This clonotype has at least ten counts. Its target is not known. Diagnosing involved the use of clinical symptoms, serum thyroxine and TRAb, thyroid ultrasound and orbital computed tomography. Researchers amplified the TCR beta CDR3 regions from RNA transcripts. HTBI primers were used for first-round RT-PCR of the TCR CDR3. MiXCR was run by TCRdb on the multiplex PCR reads, yielding one entry per CDR3 protein. This table has 75,000 to 100,000 distinct CDR3 sequences, approximately 56% appearing once.

Sequenced: blood. The chain is built from TRBV7-8 and TRBJ2-7; the match to TRBD2 covers 10 bases. This clonotype was sampled from a woman in her 40s with Graves' hyperthyroidism. This chain's CDR3 is CASSSAGGPGEQYF. CDR3 DNA: TGTGCCAGCAGCTCAGCGGGAGGGCCGGGCGAGCAGTACTTC.